The present T cell receptor beta chain was sequenced within a study of OX40 agonist ivuxolimab in advanced cancers. The overall study: Past anti-PD-1, anti-PD-L1 or anti-CTLA-4 therapy was accepted, and 40% had received some.

The assay was immunoSEQ multiplex PCR, and TCRdb's table has in-frame clones only and misses some. The table lists 70,000 or so clones, more than 70% of them singletons. Study outcomes and limitations: There was clonal expansion of CD4+ and CD8+ blood T cells by week 6 at 0.1 to 3.0 mg/kg. The mean number of expanded clones was higher in CD8+ T cells than in CD4+.

Germline V lookup: CDR1 SGHRS, CDR2 YFSETQ. This CDR3 has 13 amino acids. V gave up 5 bases and J gave up 6 bases; unmatched junction bases: 7. Turning to this clone: The antigen remains undetermined.

The V and J genes are TRBV5-1 and TRBJ1-2, with 7 bases identical to TRBD1. The receptor's source is an adult with an advanced solid tumor such as melanoma, head and neck, liver or kidney cancer. Material: CD4+ or CD8+ T cells sorted from blood, obtained in a trial of the OX40 agonist ivuxolimab. CDR3: CASRAGTEDGYTF. The CDR3 DNA reads as TGCGCCAGCAGGGCCGGGACAGAGGATGGCTACACCTTC.